The T cell receptor beta chain under discussion was sequenced for a study of cytotoxic CD8 clonotypes in ibrutinib-treated CLL. Target depth was 1 in 200,000 to 1 in 1 million T cells, about 10x per clonotype. Data came from immunoSEQ multiplex PCR; TCRdb stores just in-frame clones and leaves some out. The sample holds about 140,000 clones, 80% seen once. Library input was about 2 micrograms of DNA from cryopreserved PBMCs. Sequenced material: PBMCs, taken after 36 months of ibrutinib treatment. The receptor comes from a human donor with chronic lymphocytic leukemia.

The CDR3 DNA reads TGCGCCAGCAGCTTGTTTCGGGGACAAGAGACCCAGTACTTC. This gives the protein CASSLFRGQETQYF. The chain employs TRBV5-1 and TRBJ2-5, with D possibly matching TRBD2 (5 bases). In germline, CDR1 is SGHRS, CDR2 YFSETQ. V was pared by 1 base and J by 2 bases, with 9 bases between. The length of the CDR3 is 14 residues.